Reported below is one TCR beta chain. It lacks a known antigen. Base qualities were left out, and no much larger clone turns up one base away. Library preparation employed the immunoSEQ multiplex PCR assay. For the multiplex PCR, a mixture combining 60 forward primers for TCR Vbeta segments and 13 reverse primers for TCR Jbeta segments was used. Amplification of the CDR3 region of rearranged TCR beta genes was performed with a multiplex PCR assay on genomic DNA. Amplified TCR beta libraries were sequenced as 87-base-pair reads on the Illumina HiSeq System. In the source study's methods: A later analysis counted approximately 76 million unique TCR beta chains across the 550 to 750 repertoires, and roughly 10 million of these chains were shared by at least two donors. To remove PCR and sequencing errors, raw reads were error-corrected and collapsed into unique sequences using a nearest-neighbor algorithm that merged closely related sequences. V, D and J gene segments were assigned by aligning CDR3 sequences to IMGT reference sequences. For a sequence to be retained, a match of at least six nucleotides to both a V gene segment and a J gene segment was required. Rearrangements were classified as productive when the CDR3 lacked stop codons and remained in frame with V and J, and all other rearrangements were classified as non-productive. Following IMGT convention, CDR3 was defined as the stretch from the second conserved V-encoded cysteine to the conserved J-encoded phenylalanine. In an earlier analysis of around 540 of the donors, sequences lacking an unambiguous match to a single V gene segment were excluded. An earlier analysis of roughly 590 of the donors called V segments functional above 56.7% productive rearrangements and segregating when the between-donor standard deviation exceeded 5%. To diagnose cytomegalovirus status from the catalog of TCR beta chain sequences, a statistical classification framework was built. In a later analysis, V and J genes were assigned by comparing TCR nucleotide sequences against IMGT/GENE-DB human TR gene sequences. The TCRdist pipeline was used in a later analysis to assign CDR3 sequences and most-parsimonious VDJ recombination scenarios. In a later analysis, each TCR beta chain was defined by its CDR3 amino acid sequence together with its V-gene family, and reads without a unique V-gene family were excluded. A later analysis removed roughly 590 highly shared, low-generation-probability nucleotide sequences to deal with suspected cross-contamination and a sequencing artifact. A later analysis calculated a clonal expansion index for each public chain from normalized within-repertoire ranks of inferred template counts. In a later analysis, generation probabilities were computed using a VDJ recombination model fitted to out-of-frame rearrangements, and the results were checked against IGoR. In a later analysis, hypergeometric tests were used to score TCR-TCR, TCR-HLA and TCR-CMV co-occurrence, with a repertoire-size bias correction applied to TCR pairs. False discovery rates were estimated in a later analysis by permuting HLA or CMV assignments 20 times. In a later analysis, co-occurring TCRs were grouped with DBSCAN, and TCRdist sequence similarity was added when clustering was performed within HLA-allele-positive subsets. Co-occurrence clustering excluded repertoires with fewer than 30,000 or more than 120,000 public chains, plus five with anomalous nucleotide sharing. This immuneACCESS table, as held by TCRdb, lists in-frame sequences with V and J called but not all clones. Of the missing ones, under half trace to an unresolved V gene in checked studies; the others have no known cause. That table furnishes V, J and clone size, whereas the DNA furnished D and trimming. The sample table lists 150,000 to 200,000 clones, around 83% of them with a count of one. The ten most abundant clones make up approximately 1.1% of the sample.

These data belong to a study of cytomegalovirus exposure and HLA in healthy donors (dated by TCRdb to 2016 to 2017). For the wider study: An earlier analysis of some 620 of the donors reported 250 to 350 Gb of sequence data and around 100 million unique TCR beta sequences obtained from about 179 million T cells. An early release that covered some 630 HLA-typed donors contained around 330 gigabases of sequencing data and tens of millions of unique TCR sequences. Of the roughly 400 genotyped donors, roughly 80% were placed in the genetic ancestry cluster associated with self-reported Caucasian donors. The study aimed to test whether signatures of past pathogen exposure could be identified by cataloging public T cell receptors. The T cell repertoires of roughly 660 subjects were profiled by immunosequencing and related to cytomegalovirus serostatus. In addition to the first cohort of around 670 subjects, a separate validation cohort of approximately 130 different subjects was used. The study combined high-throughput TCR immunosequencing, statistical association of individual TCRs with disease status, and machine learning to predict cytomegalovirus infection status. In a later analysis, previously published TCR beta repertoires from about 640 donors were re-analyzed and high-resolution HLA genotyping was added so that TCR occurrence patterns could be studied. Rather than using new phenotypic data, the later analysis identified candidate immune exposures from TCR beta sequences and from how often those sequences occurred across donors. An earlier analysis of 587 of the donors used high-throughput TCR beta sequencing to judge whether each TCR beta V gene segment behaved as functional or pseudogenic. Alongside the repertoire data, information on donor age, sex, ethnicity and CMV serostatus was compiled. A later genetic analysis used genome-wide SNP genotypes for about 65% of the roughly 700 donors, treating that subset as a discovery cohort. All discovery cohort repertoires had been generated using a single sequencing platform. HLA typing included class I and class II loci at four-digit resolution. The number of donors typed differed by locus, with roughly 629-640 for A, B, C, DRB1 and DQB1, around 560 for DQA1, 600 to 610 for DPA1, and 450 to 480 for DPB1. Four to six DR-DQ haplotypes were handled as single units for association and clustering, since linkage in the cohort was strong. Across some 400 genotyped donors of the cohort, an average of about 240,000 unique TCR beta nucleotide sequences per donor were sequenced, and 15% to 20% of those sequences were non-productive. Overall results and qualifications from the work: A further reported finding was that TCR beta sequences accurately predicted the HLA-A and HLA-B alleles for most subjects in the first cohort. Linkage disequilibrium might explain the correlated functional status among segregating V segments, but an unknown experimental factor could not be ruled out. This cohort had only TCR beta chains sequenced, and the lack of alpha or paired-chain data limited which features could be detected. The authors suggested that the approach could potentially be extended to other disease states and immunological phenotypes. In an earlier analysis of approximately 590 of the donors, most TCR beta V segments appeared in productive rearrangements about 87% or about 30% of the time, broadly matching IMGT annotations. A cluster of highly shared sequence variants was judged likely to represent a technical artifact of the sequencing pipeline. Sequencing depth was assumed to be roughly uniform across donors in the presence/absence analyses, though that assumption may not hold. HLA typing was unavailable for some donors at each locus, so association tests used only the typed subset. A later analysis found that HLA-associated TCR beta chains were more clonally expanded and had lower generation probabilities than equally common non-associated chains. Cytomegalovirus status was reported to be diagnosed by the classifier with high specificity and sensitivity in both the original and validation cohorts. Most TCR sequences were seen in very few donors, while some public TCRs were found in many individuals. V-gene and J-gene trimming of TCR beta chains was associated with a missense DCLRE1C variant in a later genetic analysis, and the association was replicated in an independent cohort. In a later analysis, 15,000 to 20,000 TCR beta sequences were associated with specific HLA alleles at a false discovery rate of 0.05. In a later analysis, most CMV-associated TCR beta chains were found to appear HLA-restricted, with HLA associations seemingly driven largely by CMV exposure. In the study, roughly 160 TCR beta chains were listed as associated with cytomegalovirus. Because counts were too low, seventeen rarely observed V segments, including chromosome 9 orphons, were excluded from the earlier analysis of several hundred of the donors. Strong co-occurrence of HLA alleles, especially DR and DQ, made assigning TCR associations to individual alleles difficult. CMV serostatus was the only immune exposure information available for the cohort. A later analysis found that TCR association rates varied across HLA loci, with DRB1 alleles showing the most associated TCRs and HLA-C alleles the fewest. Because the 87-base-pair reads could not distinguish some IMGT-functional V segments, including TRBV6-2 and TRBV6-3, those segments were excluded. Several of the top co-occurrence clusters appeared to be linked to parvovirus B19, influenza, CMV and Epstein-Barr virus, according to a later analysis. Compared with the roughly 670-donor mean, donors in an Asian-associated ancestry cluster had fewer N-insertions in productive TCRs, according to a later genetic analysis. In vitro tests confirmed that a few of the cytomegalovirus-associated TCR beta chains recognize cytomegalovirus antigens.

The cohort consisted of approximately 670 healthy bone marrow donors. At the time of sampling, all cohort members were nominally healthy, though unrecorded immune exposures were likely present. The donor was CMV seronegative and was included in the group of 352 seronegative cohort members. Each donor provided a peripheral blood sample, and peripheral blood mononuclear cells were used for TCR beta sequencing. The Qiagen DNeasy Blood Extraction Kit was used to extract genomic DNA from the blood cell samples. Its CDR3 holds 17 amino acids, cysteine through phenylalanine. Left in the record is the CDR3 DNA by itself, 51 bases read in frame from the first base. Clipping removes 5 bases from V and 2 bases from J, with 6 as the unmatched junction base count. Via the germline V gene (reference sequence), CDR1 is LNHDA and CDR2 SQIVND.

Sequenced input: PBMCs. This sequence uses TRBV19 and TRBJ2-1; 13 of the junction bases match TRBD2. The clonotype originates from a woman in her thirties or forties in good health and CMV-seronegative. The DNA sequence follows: TGTGCCAGTAGTGTAACGGGGACTAGCGGGGCCTACAATGAGCAGTTCTTC. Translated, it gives CASSVTGTSGAYNEQFF. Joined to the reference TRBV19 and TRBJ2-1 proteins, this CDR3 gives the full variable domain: DGGITQSPKYLFRKEGQNVTLSCEQNLNHDAMYWYRQDPGQGLRLIYYSQIVNDFQKGDIAEGYSVSREKKESFPLTVTSAQKNPTAFYLCASSVTGTSGAYNEQFFGPGTRLTVL.